This T cell receptor beta chain is from a study of beta chain features in type 1 diabetes. The study's findings and limits: Small HLA sub-analyses could not settle whether HLA shapes TCRB rearrangement. Patients and controls would share equally any PCR tilt toward shorter templates. Shortening that was moderate but significant affected the TCRB CDR3s of Type 1 diabetes patients in all four CD4+ subsets.

Since all of the isolated RNA was reverse transcribed, expressed TCRB transcripts were what got sequenced. TCRdb keeps only in-frame clones here, not all; method: immunoSEQ multiplex PCR. The sample shows about 650,000 clones, around an eighth of them seen only once. With regard to this clone: The antigen remains unidentified.

The receptor was derived from a man aged 25 to 40 with type 1 diabetes. Sequenced material: naive CD4+ T cells from blood.

The CDR3 spells CSVGQDQPQHF. The CDR3 nucleotides are TGCAGCGTTGGTCAGGATCAGCCCCAGCATTTT. V gene TRBV29-1 combines with J gene TRBJ1-5; no definite D call. The CDR3 runs 11 residues. CDR1 is SQVTM and CDR2 is ANQGSEA in the germline V gene. Trimming took off 4 bases at V and 5 bases at J, with 6 bases between the two ends.